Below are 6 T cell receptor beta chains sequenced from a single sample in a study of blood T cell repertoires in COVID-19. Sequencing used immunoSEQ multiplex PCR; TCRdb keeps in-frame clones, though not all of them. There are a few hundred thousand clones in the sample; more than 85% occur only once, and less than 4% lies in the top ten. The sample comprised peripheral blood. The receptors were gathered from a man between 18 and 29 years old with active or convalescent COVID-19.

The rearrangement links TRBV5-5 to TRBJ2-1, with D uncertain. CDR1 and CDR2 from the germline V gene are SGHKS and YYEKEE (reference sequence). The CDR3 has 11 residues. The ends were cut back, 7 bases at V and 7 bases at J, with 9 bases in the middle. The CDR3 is CASRELNEQFF. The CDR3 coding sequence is TGTGCCAGCCGCGAGTTGAATGAGCAGTTCTTC.

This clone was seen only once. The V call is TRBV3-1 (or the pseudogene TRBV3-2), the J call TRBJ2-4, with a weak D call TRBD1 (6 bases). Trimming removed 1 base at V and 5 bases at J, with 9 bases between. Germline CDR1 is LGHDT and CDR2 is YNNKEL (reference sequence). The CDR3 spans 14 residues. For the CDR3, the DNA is TGTGCCAGCAGCCAAGGGGGGCAAGAAAACATTCAGTACTTC. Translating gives CASSQGGQENIQYF.

CDR3: CASSLREKLFF. For the CDR3, the DNA is TGCGCCAGCAGCTTGCGTGAAAAACTGTTTTTT. The chain is built from TRBV4-1 and TRBJ1-4; no clear D. The CDR3 spans 11 residues. Germline loops: CDR1 MGHRA, CDR2 YSYEKL. V was pared by 5 bases and J by 7 bases, with 5 bases between.

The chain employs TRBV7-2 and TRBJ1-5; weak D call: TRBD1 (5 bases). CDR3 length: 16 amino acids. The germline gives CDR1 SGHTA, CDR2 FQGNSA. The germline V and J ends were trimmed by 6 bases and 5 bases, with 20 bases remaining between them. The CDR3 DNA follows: TGTGCCAGCAGTTTAACGGGGGATAGGGTCGATCAGCCCCAGCATTTT. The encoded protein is CASSLTGDRVDQPQHF. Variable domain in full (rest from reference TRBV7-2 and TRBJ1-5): GAGVSQSPSNKVTEKGKDVELRCDPISGHTALYWYRQSLGQGLEFLIYFQGNSAPDKSGLPSDRFSAERTGGSVSTLTIQRTQQEDSAVYLCASSLTGDRVDQPQHFGDGTRLSIL.

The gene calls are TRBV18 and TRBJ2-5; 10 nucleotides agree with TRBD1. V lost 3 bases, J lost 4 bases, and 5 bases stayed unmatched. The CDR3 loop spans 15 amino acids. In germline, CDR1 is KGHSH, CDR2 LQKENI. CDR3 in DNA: TGTGCCAGCTCACCGCCGACAGGGGGCCGAGAGACCCAGTACTTC. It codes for CASSPPTGGRETQYF.

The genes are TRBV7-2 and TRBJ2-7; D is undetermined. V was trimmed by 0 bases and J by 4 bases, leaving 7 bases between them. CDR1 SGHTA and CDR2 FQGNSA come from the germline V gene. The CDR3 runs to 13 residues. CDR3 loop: CASSLAARYEQYF. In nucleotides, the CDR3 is TGTGCCAGCAGCTTAGCAGCACGGTACGAGCAGTACTTC. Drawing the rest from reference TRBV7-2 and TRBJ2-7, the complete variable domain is GAGVSQSPSNKVTEKGKDVELRCDPISGHTALYWYRQSLGQGLEFLIYFQGNSAPDKSGLPSDRFSAERTGGSVSTLTIQRTQQEDSAVYLCASSLAARYEQYFGPGTRLTVT.